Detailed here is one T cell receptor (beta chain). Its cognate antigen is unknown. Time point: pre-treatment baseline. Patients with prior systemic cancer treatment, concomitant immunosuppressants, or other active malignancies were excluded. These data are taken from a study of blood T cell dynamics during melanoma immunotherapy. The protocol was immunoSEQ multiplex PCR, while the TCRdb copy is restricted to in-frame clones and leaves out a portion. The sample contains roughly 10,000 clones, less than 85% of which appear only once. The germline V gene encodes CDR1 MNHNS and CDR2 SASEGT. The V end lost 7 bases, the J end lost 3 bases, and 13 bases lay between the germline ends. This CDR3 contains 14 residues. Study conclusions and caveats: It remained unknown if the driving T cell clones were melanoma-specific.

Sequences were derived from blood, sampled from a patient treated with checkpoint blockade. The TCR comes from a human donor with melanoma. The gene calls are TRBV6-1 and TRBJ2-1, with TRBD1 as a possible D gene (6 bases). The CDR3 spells CASMNRDNYNEQFF. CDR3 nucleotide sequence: TGTGCCAGCATGAACCGGGACAACTACAATGAGCAGTTCTTC.